This T cell receptor (beta chain) was found in a study of response to subunit inactivated influenza vaccine. MiXCR was run by TCRdb on the RT-PCR reads, yielding one entry per CDR3 protein. In the table there are around 600,000 distinct CDR3 sequences, about 11% of which are singletons. This clonotype was seen only a few times. The CDR3 runs 14 residues. In germline, CDR1 is WSHSY, CDR2 SAAADI. V shed 7 bases, J shed 7 bases, and the junction held 10 bases outside the gene matches. The sample was also linked to a second study, of T cells expressing NK-cell markers. That publication notes: As the method of synthesis, 5'RACE template switching with UMIs yielded TCR beta cDNA. The contribution of dominant NKG2C+ clonotypes to CD8+ T cells in a handful of donors was about 1.0-7.5%.

The sequencing here drew on PBMCs from blood, taken on the day of vaccination. The TCR sequence derives from a man aged 45-65 years who received an inactivated influenza vaccine. The chain couples TRBV10-2 to TRBJ1-2; 9 bases map to TRBD1. For the CDR3, the DNA is TGCGCCAGCAAAGGCCTTAACAGGGGGCTTGGCTACACCTTC. As protein: CASKGLNRGLGYTF.